Here is one T cell receptor beta chain with its context. The protocol was immunoSEQ multiplex PCR, while the TCRdb copy is restricted to in-frame clones and leaves out a portion. The data show under 300,000 clones, 86% seen once. This record comes from a study of blood T cell repertoires in COVID-19. The germline CDR1 and CDR2 sequences are SGHDT and YYEEEE. Trimming pared 1 base from V and 6 bases from J, leaving 13 bases between. The CDR3 runs 14 residues. V is TRBV5-6 and J is TRBJ1-1, with D hard to call. The sequenced sample consisted of peripheral blood. This receptor was taken from a woman in her 30s with COVID-19, enrolled during active disease. As DNA, the CDR3 is TGTGCCAGCAGCTTGATCTTTGGGGAGTCTGAAGCTTTCTTT. This sequence encodes CASSLIFGESEAFF.